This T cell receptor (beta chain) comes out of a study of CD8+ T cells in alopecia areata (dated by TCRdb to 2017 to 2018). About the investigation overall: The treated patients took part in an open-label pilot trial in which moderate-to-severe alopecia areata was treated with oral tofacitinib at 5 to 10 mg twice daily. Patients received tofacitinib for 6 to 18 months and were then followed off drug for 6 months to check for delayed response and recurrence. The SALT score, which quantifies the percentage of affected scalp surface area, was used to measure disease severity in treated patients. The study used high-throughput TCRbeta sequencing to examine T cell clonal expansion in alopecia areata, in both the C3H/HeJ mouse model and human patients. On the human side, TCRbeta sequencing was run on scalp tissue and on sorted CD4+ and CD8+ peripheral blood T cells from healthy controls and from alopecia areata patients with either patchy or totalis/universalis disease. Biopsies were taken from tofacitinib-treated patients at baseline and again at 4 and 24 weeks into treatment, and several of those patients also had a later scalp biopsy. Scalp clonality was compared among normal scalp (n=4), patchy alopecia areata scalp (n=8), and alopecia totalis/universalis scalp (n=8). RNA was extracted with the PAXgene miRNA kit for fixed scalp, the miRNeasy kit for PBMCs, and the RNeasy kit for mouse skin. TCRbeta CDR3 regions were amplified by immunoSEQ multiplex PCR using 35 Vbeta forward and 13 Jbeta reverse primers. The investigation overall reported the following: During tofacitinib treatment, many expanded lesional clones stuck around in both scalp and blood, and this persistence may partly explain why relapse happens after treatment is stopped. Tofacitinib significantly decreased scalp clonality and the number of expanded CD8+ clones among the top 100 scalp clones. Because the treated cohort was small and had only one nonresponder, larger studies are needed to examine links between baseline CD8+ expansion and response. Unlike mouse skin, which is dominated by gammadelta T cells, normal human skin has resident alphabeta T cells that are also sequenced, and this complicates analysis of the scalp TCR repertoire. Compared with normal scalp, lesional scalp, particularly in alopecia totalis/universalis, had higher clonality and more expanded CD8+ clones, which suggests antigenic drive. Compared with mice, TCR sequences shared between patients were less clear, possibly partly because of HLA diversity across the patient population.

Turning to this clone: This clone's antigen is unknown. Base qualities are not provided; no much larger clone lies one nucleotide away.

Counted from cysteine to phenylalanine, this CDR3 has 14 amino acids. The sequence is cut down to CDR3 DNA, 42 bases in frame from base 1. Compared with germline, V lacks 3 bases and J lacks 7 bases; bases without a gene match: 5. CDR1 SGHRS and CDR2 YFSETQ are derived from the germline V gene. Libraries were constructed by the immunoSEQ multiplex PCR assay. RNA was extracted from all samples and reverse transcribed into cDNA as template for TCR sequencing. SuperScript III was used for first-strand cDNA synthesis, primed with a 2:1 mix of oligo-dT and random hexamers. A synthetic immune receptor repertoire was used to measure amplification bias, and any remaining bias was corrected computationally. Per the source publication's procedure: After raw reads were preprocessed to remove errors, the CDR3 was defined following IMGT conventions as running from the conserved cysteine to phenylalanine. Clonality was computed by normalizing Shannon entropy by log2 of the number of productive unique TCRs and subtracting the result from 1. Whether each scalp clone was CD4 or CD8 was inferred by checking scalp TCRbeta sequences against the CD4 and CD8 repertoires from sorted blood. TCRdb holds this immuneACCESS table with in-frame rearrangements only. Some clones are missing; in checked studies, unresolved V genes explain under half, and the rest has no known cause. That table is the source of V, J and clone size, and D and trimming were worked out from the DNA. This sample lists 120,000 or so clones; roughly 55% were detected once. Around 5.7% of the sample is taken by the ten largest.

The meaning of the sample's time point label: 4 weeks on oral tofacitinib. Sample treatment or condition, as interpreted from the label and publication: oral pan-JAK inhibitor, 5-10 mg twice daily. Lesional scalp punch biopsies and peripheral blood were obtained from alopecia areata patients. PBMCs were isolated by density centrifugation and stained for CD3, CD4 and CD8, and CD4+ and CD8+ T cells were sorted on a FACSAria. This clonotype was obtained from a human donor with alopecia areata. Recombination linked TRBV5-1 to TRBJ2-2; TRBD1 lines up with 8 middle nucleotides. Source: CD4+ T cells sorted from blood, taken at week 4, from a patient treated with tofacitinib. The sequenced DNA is TGCGCCAGCAGCTGGGGACAGGTTCACGGGGAGCTGTTTTTT. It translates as CASSWGQVHGELFF. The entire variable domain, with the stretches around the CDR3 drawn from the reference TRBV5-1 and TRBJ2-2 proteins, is KAGVTQTPRYLIKTRGQQVTLSCSPISGHRSVSWYQQTPGQGLQFLFEYFSETQRNKGNFPGRFSGRQFSNSRSEMNVSTLELGDSALYLCASSWGQVHGELFFGEGSRLTVL.